These T cell receptor beta chains were read from a single sample in a study of blood T cells in healthy people across ages. TCRdb reprocessed the 5' RACE reads with MiXCR, giving one entry per CDR3 protein. Among approximately 800,000 distinct CDR3 sequences listed, more than 20% were seen once. In addition, the sample was reused for a study of T cells of mothers and their children.

The sequencing input was blood. The receptors stem from a boy aged 10-17 years in good health. The CDR3 runs from the conserved cysteine through the conserved F or W. D genes are given only for firm matches. Expanded clones are given a class, and other clones once, few, many or no size at all.

>-|TRBJ2-7|-|TRBV18
TGTGCCAGCTCACCGCCTAGTTCTTTCTACGAGCAGTACTTC
CASSPPSSFYEQYF
>TRBD1|TRBJ2-5|many|TRBV7-3
TGTGCCAGCAGCTTATCCGGGACAGGGAGTGAGACCCAGTACTTC
CASSLSGTGSETQYF
>-|TRBJ1-6|-|TRBV9
TGTGCCAGCAGCGTAGCCGATACAGTATCCAATTCACCCCTCCACTTT
CASSVADTVSNSPLHF
>TRBD1|TRBJ2-5|few|TRBV3-1
TGTGCCAGCAGCCAAGGCAGGACAGGGTACGAGACCCAGTACTTC
CASSQGRTGYETQYF
>TRBD2|TRBJ2-2|few|TRBV6-2/TRBV6-3
TGTGCCAGCAGTTACGGCGGGAGGGCCGGTAAATCCACCGGGGAGCTGTTTTTT
CASSYGGRAGKSTGELFF
>-|TRBJ1-2|few|TRBV5-6
TGTGCCAGCAGCTTCTTCGGCAGGGGAGCGGGCTACACCTTC
CASSFFGRGAGYTF
>-|TRBJ1-6|few|TRBV7-6
TGTGCCAGCAGCTTAAGTAGGAGGGGTGACTATAATTCACCCCTCCACTTT
CASSLSRRGDYNSPLHF
>TRBD1|TRBJ1-2|few|TRBV5-1
TGCGCCAGCAGCTTTGTCGGGACAGTAAACTATGGCTACACCTTC
CASSFVGTVNYGYTF
>-|TRBJ1-5|few|TRBV20-1
TGCAGTGCGAATTTGGGGGTTAAACAGCCCCAGCATTTT
CSANLGVKQPQHF
>-|TRBJ1-5|-|TRBV7-9
TGTGCCAGCAGCTCAGACGGGTTCGGGGGAGGTCAGCCCCAGCATTTT
CASSSDGFGGGQPQHF
>-|TRBJ2-5|few|TRBV21-1
TGTGCCAGCCTAAAAACACCGGGACAGCCAACAGAGACCCAGTACTTC
CASLKTPGQPTETQYF
>TRBD2|TRBJ2-5|-|TRBV2
TGTGCCAGCAGTTTCCTAGCGGGCCTGGCGGGTGAGACCCAGTACTTC
CASSFLAGLAGETQYF
>-|TRBJ2-1|few|TRBV7-9
TGTGCCAGCAGCCTAGGCCCCGGGACACGAACTCCGTTCTTC
CASSLGPGTRTPFF
>TRBD2|TRBJ2-3|few|TRBV5-5
TGTGCCAGCAGCTTGGGACTAGCGTTCGACACAGATACGCAGTATTTT
CASSLGLAFDTDTQYF
>-|TRBJ2-7|-|TRBV27
TGTGCCAGCACTCCGAATCACTCCTACGAGCAGTACTTC
CASTPNHSYEQYF
>TRBD2|TRBJ2-7|few|TRBV5-1
TGCGCCAGCAGCCCTGTCGGGGGGGGGCTCTCCGAGCAGTACTTC
CASSPVGGGLSEQYF
>TRBD1|TRBJ2-1|few|TRBV10-3
TGTGCCATCAGTTCCGACAGGGGAGACAACAATGAGCAGTTCTTC
CAISSDRGDNNEQFF
>-|TRBJ2-7|few|TRBV21-1
TGTGCCAGCAGCAGACAGGGTGTTCCCTACGAGCAGTACTTC
CASSRQGVPYEQYF
>-|TRBJ1-2|once|TRBV19
TGTGCCAGTAGTATGGGGAGCTCCTATGGCTACACCTTC
CASSMGSSYGYTF
>-|TRBJ2-4|many|TRBV28
TGTGCCAGCAGTTTGTGGCAGGGTCGTCAAAACATTCAGTACTTC
CASSLWQGRQNIQYF
>-|TRBJ2-7|-|TRBV12-3/TRBV12-4
TGTGCCAGCAGTTTAAACCCCTCTGGCTACGAGCAGTACTTC
CASSLNPSGYEQYF
>TRBD1|TRBJ1-4|-|TRBV2
TGTGCCAGCGGAAGCAGGGGGCGTCTCACGGATGAAAAACTGTTTTTT
CASGSRGRLTDEKLFF
>TRBD2|TRBJ2-7|-|TRBV7-2
TGTGCCAGCAGCCCCCAGGTGGTTAGCGGGATCTCCTACGAGCAGTACTTC
CASSPQVVSGISYEQYF
>-|TRBJ2-5|few|TRBV14
TGTGCCAGCAGCCAAGATCTTGTGGAGACCCAGTACTTC
CASSQDLVETQYF
>-|TRBJ2-5|few|TRBV27
TGTGCCAGCAGTACCTGGGGCCAAGAGACCCAGTACTTC
CASSTWGQETQYF
>-|TRBJ2-2|few|TRBV7-3
TGTGCCAGCAGCCCTCAGCTGGGGCGGGGAACCCTCGCCGGGGAGCTGTTTTTT
CASSPQLGRGTLAGELFF
>-|TRBJ2-3|-|TRBV29-1
TGCAGCGTTAGGCCTAGGTTCATAGATACGCAGTATTTT
CSVRPRFIDTQYF
>-|TRBJ1-6|-|TRBV18
TGTGCCAGCTCACCGATCGTCGGGGGTTCTAATTCACCCCTCCACTTT
CASSPIVGGSNSPLHF
>-|TRBJ2-1|once|TRBV20-1
TGCAGTGCTATCCCAGAAAACAGGGACTACAATGAGCAGTTCTTC
CSAIPENRDYNEQFF
>-|TRBJ2-7|few|TRBV3-1
TGTGCCAGCAGCCGAAGCAGTCCCGACGAGCAGTACTTC
CASSRSSPDEQYF
>TRBD2|TRBJ2-7|-|TRBV19
TGTGCCAGTAGCGAGGGAGGGGAACGTGGCGAGCAGTACTTC
CASSEGGERGEQYF
>TRBD2|TRBJ2-3|few|TRBV7-6
TGTGCCAGCAGCCAAAAGCACCCACGGACTAGCAGGGACGTAGATACGCAGTATTTT
CASSQKHPRTSRDVDTQYF
>TRBD2|TRBJ2-5|-|TRBV6-6
TGTGCCAGCAGGGAGGGACTAGCGGGACAGGCCCAGTACTTC
CASREGLAGQAQYF
>TRBD2|TRBJ2-2|-|TRBV6-5
TGTGCCAGCAGTTACCAGAGCGGGAGGTCCCTCACCGGGGAGCTGTTTTTT
CASSYQSGRSLTGELFF
>-|TRBJ2-3|few|TRBV15
TGTGCCACCAGCTCCCGATTCCCCGGGACCCAGGGGGATACGCAGTATTTT
CATSSRFPGTQGDTQYF
>-|TRBJ1-4|-|TRBV11-2
TGTGCCAGCAGCTTAGTTCTGGGGGGAAATGAAAAACTGTTTTTT
CASSLVLGGNEKLFF
>-|TRBJ2-7|few|TRBV29-1
TGCAGCGTTGATATTGGGGGCGGAGGGGTCTACGAGCAGTACTTC
CSVDIGGGGVYEQYF
>-|TRBJ2-7|-|TRBV5-6
TGTGCCTGCAGCAAGACAGGCGACCGGTACGAGCAGTACTTC
CACSKTGDRYEQYF
>-|TRBJ1-2|few|TRBV7-9
TGTGCCAGCAGCTTAGATGACTATGGCTACACCTTC
CASSLDDYGYTF
>-|TRBJ1-1|-|TRBV5-5
TGTGCCAGCAGCTGGGGGGAAGAAGCTTTCTTT
CASSWGEEAFF
>TRBD1|TRBJ1-1|few|TRBV6-6
TGTGCCAGCAGACAGGGACAGCCGAACACTGAAGCTTTCTTT
CASRQGQPNTEAFF
>-|TRBJ2-1|-|TRBV6-6
TGTGCCAGCAGTCTCCATGGTGGGCAGTTCTTC
CASSLHGGQFF
>-|TRBJ2-7|few|TRBV7-2
TGTGCCAGCAGCTTGGGGGGCGCTGGCTACGAGCAGTACTTC
CASSLGGAGYEQYF
>-|TRBJ2-5|few|TRBV7-2
TGTGCCAGCAGCTTATTTCGGTTGGAGACCCAGTACTTC
CASSLFRLETQYF
>TRBD2|TRBJ2-3|-|TRBV2
TGTGCCAGCAGTGAGGGACTAGCGGGGAAGAGCACAGATACGCAGTATTTT
CASSEGLAGKSTDTQYF
>-|TRBJ2-3|-|TRBV6-2/TRBV6-3
TGTGCCAGCAGTTATCTCGCCTCAGATACGCAGTATTTT
CASSYLASDTQYF
>TRBD2|TRBJ2-1|-|TRBV4-3
TGCGCCAGCAGCCAAGAGTTCACTAGCGGATACAATGAGCAGTTCTTC
CASSQEFTSGYNEQFF